These 6 T cell receptor beta chains were all obtained from the same sample, sequenced in a study of OX40 agonist ivuxolimab in advanced cancers. Generated by immunoSEQ multiplex PCR, the TCRdb table keeps only in-frame clones and is missing some. The table includes under 90,000 clones, roughly 84% detected once. Sequencing was performed on CD4+ or CD8+ T cells sorted from blood, taken in a trial of the OX40 agonist ivuxolimab. The receptor source for this set is an adult with an advanced solid tumor such as melanoma, head and neck, liver or kidney cancer.

The chain uses TRBV9 and TRBJ2-3, with a tentative D call TRBD2 (6 bases). V was shortened by 0 bases and J by 7 bases, with 9 bases between the two germline ends. Germline CDR1 reads SGDLS; CDR2 reads YYNGEE. The CDR3 sequence is 13 residues long. CDR3 sequence reads: CASSVEGTYTQYF. In nucleotides, the CDR3 is TGTGCCAGCAGCGTAGAGGGGACTTATACGCAGTATTTT.

This clone was seen once. This chain connects TRBV4-2 to TRBJ1-2, with D perhaps matching TRBD1 (6 bases). The CDR3 has 15 residues. Germline V gene lookup returns CDR1 LGHNA and CDR2 YNFKEQ. Trimming removed 3 bases at V and 6 bases at J, with 17 bases between. The CDR3, as DNA: TGTGCCAGCAGCCATAGCTCGTCAGGGGACGATGGCTACACCTTC. Protein product: CASSHSSSGDDGYTF.

This chain connects TRBV11-2 to TRBJ1-5, with 9 bases fitting TRBD1. V shed 2 bases and J 5 bases; nucleotides not matched to a gene: 4. Germline V gene sequence: CDR1 SGHAT, CDR2 FQNNGV. This CDR3 is built from 15 residues. CDR3 sequence reads: CASSLRGTGHQPQHF. The CDR3 DNA reads as TGTGCCAGCAGCTTAAGAGGGACAGGGCATCAGCCCCAGCATTTT.

The chain joins TRBV5-6 to TRBJ2-1, with 12 bases identical to TRBD2. The germline V gene encodes CDR1 SGHDT and CDR2 YYEEEE. This CDR3 is built from 16 residues. V gave up 4 bases and J gave up 7 bases; unmatched junction bases: 9. The CDR3 protein is CASSPGLAGIWNEQFF. CDR3 sequence (DNA): TGTGCCAGCAGCCCCGGACTAGCGGGAATTTGGAATGAGCAGTTCTTC. Supplemented by reference TRBV5-6 and TRBJ2-1, the full variable domain reads DAGVTQSPTHLIKTRGQQVTLRCSPKSGHDTVSWYQQALGQGPQFIFQYYEEEERQRGNFPDRFSGHQFPNYSSELNVNALLLGDSALYLCASSPGLAGIWNEQFFGPGTRLTVL.

The chain recombines TRBV5-1 with TRBJ2-1; 9 bases fit TRBD1. J lost 7 bases, V lost 5 bases, and 10 bases had no gene match. The CDR3 extends over 15 amino acids. Germline assignment: CDR1 SGHRS and CDR2 YFSETQ. In DNA form, the CDR3 reads TGCGCCAGCAGTAAACAGGGGGCAGGAAGAAATGAGCAGTTCTTC. Its translation: CASSKQGAGRNEQFF.

This clone showed up just once. J is TRBJ1-3 and V is TRBV6-6; D call uncertain. Trimming stripped 0 bases from V and 3 bases from J, with 9 bases between. In germline, CDR1 is MNHNY, CDR2 SVGAGI (reference sequence). This CDR3 region has 15 residues. The DNA for the CDR3 is TGTGCCAGCAGTTACTCGCCCCAAGGTGGAAACACCATATATTTT. Protein product: CASSYSPQGGNTIYF.